This note documents a single T cell receptor beta chain sequence. The data stem from a study of CD8 T cells in Susac syndrome. An amount of RNA that ranged from roughly 0.45 to 1 ug was reverse transcribed with random hexamers. TCRdb called the immunoSEQ multiplex PCR reads again in MiXCR, with one record for every CDR3 protein. The table shows 160,000 or so distinct CDR3 sequences, with approximately 90% occurring only once. CDR3 length equals 17 residues. Germline CDR1 reads GTSNPN; CDR2 reads SVGIG (reference sequence). The sequenced sample was CD4+ T cells from PBMCs. This sequence was found in a human donor in good health. The V gene is TRBV30, the J gene TRBJ2-2; the match to TRBD1 covers 9 bases. The CDR3 sequence: CASGTGPGGRRTGELFF. The CDR3 DNA reads TGTGCTTCCGGGACAGGGCCAGGGGGCCGTCGCACCGGGGAGCTGTTTTTT.